This passage covers 29 T cell receptor beta chains from one sample sequenced in a study of early T cells in non-severe SARS-CoV-2 infection. One entry per CDR3 protein results from TCRdb running MiXCR on the 5' RACE reads. Seen here are 80,000 to 100,000 distinct CDR3 sequences, roughly 9.6% observed once, and the top ten hold less than 5.5%. This sample comprised whole blood, obtained at baseline. Receptors originate from an adult who was a healthcare worker with PCR-confirmed SARS-CoV-2 infection or an uninfected control (not recorded which).

This clonotype occurred a few times. The chain couples TRBV2 to TRBJ1-5; tentatively, D is TRBD1 (5 bases). The CDR3 is made up of 14 amino acids. The germline V and J ends were trimmed by 7 bases and 7 bases, with 17 bases remaining between them. Germline assignment: CDR1 SNHLY and CDR2 FYNNEI. The CDR3 here is CASTGGNADQPQHF. CDR3 DNA: TGTGCCAGCACTGGGGGGAACGCGGACCAGCCCCAGCATTTT.

The table lists this clonotype with a few counts. V and J are TRBV29-1 and TRBJ1-5, with no clear D. Germline CDR1 SQVTM, CDR2 ANQGSEA. This CDR3 region has 13 residues. The V end lost 5 bases, the J end lost 11 bases, and 19 bases lay between the germline ends. The CDR3 sequence is CSVSEALSHSQHF. CDR3 bases: TGCAGCGTTAGTGAGGCCCTAAGTCATTCCCAGCATTTT. The full variable domain, with the rest looked up from reference TRBV29-1 and TRBJ1-5, is SAVISQKPSRDICQRGTSLTIQCQVDSQVTMMFWYRQQPGQSLTLIATANQGSEATYESGFVIDKFPISRPNLTFSTLTVSNMSPEDSSIYLCSVSEALSHSQHFGDGTRLSIL.

This clonotype was seen a few times. J is TRBJ1-6 and V is TRBV12-3 or TRBV12-4; TRBD1 matches at 7 bases. CDR3 length: 15 residues. V lost 6 bases to trimming and J lost 7 bases; unmatched junction nucleotides: 9. CDR3 amino acids: CASSPGAGGNSPLHF. The CDR3 nucleotides read TGTGCCAGCAGCCCCGGGGCAGGGGGAAATTCACCCCTCCACTTT.

Concerning this clonotype: One end of the junction fails to match germline, which may point to a read error. CDR3 coding DNA: TGTGCCAGCAGCCTGCGGGGACAGTCCTCCTACGAGCAGTGCTTC. Translating it yields CASSLRGQSSYEQCF. The V call is TRBV5-5, the J call TRBJ2-7, with a weak D call TRBD1 (7 bases). The V gene's germline CDR1 is SGHKS and CDR2 YYEKEE (reference sequence). CDR3 length: 15 residues.

This clonotype was detected ten times or more. The chain combines TRBV6-2 or TRBV6-3 with TRBJ2-7, with D perhaps given as TRBD1 or TRBD2 (5 bases each). This CDR3 has 13 amino acids. The germline V gene has CDR1 MNHEY and CDR2 SVGEGT. The V gene lost 6 bases and the J gene lost 4 bases, with 13 bases spanning the gap. The CDR3 loop is CASRGKRGYEQYF. The CDR3 region has the DNA TGTGCCAGCAGGGGGAAGAGGGGTTACGAGCAGTACTTC.

This clonotype was seen a handful of times. The chain employs TRBV6-2 or TRBV6-3 and TRBJ1-5, with D uncertain. Per the germline V gene, CDR1 is MNHEY and CDR2 is SVGEGT. V lost 0 bases, J lost 0 bases, and 9 bases lay in between. This CDR3 spans 16 amino acids. CDR3 protein: CASSYSTANSNQPQHF. The CDR3 region has the DNA TGTGCCAGCAGTTACTCGACGGCTAATAGCAATCAGCCCCAGCATTTT.

V gene TRBV9 combines with J gene TRBJ2-3, with TRBD1 as a possible D gene (6 bases). The CDR3 has 16 residues. V shed 3 bases and J shed 1 base, with 15 bases lying between them. CDR1 is SGDLS, CDR2 YYNGEE, per germline. The DNA of the CDR3 is TGTGCCAGCAGCGCCCTTGGGGCAGGGGGCACAGATACGCAGTATTTT. This gives the protein CASSALGAGGTDTQYF.

The gene calls are TRBV14 and TRBJ2-7; the D gene is possibly TRBD2 (5 bases). The CDR3 runs to 12 residues. Germline assignment: CDR1 SGHDN and CDR2 FVKESK. V dropped 3 bases and J dropped 9 bases, with 12 bases sitting between them. CDR3 nucleotides: TGTGCCAGCAGCCATTTTCGCGAGGGGCAGTACTTC. It specifies CASSHFREGQYF.

This clonotype was recorded many times. This chain links TRBV20-1 with TRBJ1-2, with D hard to call. The germline gives CDR1 DFQATT, CDR2 SNEGSKA (reference sequence). Trimming cost V 3 bases and J 2 bases, with 7 bases left between them. The CDR3 runs to 12 residues. The CDR3 here is CSASRPNYGYTF. Written as DNA, the CDR3 is TGCAGTGCTAGTCGACCGAACTATGGCTACACCTTC.

This clonotype was picked up many times. The chain couples TRBV10-3 to TRBJ1-1, with unresolved D. Germline V gives CDR1 ENHRY, CDR2 SYGVKD. CDR3 length: 15 amino acids. Trimming left V 0 bases short and J 0 bases short, with 8 bases between. In nucleotides, the CDR3 is TGTGCCATCAGTGAGTCGCGAGGACTGAACACTGAAGCTTTCTTT. This gives the protein CAISESRGLNTEAFF.

This clonotype occurred many times. The CDR3 nucleotides read TGCAGTGCTAGAGATATAGGGGGAGAAAAGATTACCGGGGAGCTGTTTTTT. Protein sequence: CSARDIGGEKITGELFF. This chain joins TRBV20-1 and TRBJ2-2; tentative D call: TRBD1 (6 bases). V was clipped by 0 bases and J by 5 bases, with 19 bases between them. CDR1 is DFQATT, CDR2 SNEGSKA, per germline (reference sequence). The CDR3 runs to 17 residues.

This chain joins TRBV4-3 and TRBJ2-7; unclear D gene. This CDR3 contains 12 residues. The V and J ends lost 4 bases and 9 bases respectively, with 13 bases between them. CDR1 and CDR2 from the germline V gene are LGHNA and YSLEER. CDR3 DNA sequence: TGCGCCAGCAGCCCAGGAACTGGAACGCAGTACTTC. Translating gives CASSPGTGTQYF.

This clonotype showed up many times. The J gene is TRBJ2-2, the V gene TRBV19, with 7 bases fitting TRBD1. The germline V gene has CDR1 LNHDA and CDR2 SQIVND (reference sequence). V shed 7 bases, J shed 5 bases, and the junction held 7 bases outside the gene matches. There are 14 residues in the CDR3. DNA for the CDR3: TGTGCCAGTATAGTGACAGGGCGAACCGGGGAGCTGTTTTTT. Amino acid sequence: CASIVTGRTGELFF.

There are a few counts of this clonotype. The J gene is TRBJ2-3, the V gene TRBV30; D remains unclear. CDR1 and CDR2 from the germline V gene are GTSNPN and SVGIG (reference sequence). Trimming shortened V by 0 bases and J by 2 bases, and 9 bases separated the two germline ends. This CDR3 is 14 amino acids long. This CDR3 reads CAWSVSANTDTQYF. The DNA for the CDR3 is TGTGCCTGGAGTGTATCGGCCAACACAGATACGCAGTATTTT.

The chain combines TRBV20-1 with TRBJ2-3; tentative D call: TRBD1 (6 bases). CDR3 length equals 13 residues. The germline CDR1 and CDR2 sequences are DFQATT and SNEGSKA (reference sequence). V was trimmed by 3 bases and J by 2 bases, leaving 9 bases between them. CDR3 sequence: CSASQGSTDTQYF. As DNA, the CDR3 is TGCAGTGCTAGTCAGGGGTCCACAGATACGCAGTATTTT.

V and J are TRBV7-9 and TRBJ1-1; D unresolved. CDR1 and CDR2 from the germline V gene are SEHNR and FQNEAQ (reference sequence). This CDR3 region has 14 residues. V lost 1 base and J 3 bases, leaving 9 bases between the germline ends. The CDR3 protein is CASSLGQRDTEAFF. CDR3 in DNA: TGTGCCAGCAGCTTAGGGCAGAGAGACACTGAAGCTTTCTTT.

This clonotype has only a few counts. This chain links TRBV30 with TRBJ1-2, with 11 bases aligning to TRBD1. Unmatched junction bases numbered 8, after V lost 8 bases and J lost 3 bases. Germline loops: CDR1 GTSNPN, CDR2 SVGIG (reference sequence). This CDR3 has 14 amino acids. CDR3 protein: CAGVRTGGHYGYTF. DNA of the CDR3: TGTGCCGGCGTTAGGACAGGGGGCCACTATGGCTACACCTTC.

The sample holds one count of this clonotype. The CDR3 protein is CASSNHPQLYGYTF. The CDR3 bases are TGTGCCAGCAGTAACCACCCACAGCTCTATGGCTACACCTTC. The chain joins TRBV27 to TRBJ1-2; D is unclear. Germline V gene data show CDR1 as MNHEY and CDR2 as SMNVEV (reference sequence). This CDR3 comprises 14 residues. Trimming took 5 bases from V and 4 from J, leaving 14 bases between them.

This clonotype was detected a few times. The chain employs TRBV12-5 and TRBJ2-3, with TRBD2 as a possible D gene (5 bases). The CDR3 runs to 15 residues. Germline CDR1 and CDR2: LGHNT and FRNRAP. V lost 4 bases to trimming and J lost 3 bases, with 14 bases between them. DNA of the CDR3: TGTGCTAGTGGTTCGAGCGCGACGGGGACAGATACGCAGTATTTT. Translating gives CASGSSATGTDTQYF.

This rearrangement joins TRBV6-5 to TRBJ1-5; no clear D gene. Trimming cost V 5 bases and J 0 bases, with 8 bases left between them. CDR1 and CDR2 (germline): MNHEY, SVGAGI. The CDR3 spans 14 residues. CDR3 bases: TGTGCCAGCAGTCCCGGCCTTAGCAATCAGCCCCAGCATTTT. The encoded protein is CASSPGLSNQPQHF.

The chain joins TRBV4-1 to TRBJ2-3, with 7 bases fitting TRBD2. The V segment lost 0 bases and the J segment 3 bases; nucleotides outside the gene matches: 6. The V gene's germline CDR1 is MGHRA and CDR2 YSYEKL. This CDR3 has 16 residues. The CDR3 spells CASSQEVAGETDTQYF. CDR3 DNA: TGCGCCAGCAGCCAAGAAGTCGCGGGAGAGACAGATACGCAGTATTTT.

This clonotype has a handful of counts. The rearrangement links TRBV20-1 to TRBJ2-3, with no clear D. V shed 5 bases and J shed 0 bases, with 12 bases lying between them. The CDR3 length is 14 residues. Germline CDR1 DFQATT, CDR2 SNEGSKA (reference sequence). This chain's CDR3 is CSAPRLTSTDTQYF. The CDR3 DNA sequence: TGCAGTGCTCCGCGGCTAACTAGCACAGATACGCAGTATTTT.

This chain links TRBV11-2 with TRBJ2-7; 8 bases match TRBD1. The trim removed 4 bases at V and 3 bases at J, leaving 8 bases unmatched. Germline CDR1 reads SGHAT; CDR2 reads FQNNGV. The CDR3 extends over 15 amino acids. DNA for the CDR3: TGTGCCAGCAGCTCTTCCGGGACAGGAATCTACGAGCAGTACTTC. Translated, it gives CASSSSGTGIYEQYF. Variable domain in full (rest from reference TRBV11-2 and TRBJ2-7): EAGVAQSPRYKIIEKRQSVAFWCNPISGHATLYWYQQILGQGPKLLIQFQNNGVVDDSQLPKDRFSAERLKGVDSTLKIQPAKLEDSAVYLCASSSSGTGIYEQYFGPGTRLTVT.

A few counts support this clonotype. The CDR3 sequence is CASSLELPANGAFF. CDR3 bases: TGCGCCAGCAGCTTGGAACTCCCCGCAAATGGAGCTTTCTTT. The chain has TRBV5-1 and TRBJ1-1; D is ambiguous. V lost 0 bases, J lost 10 bases, and 16 bases lay in between. The V gene's germline CDR1 is SGHRS and CDR2 YFSETQ. This CDR3 spans 14 amino acids.

In its sample, this clonotype was seen many times. V is TRBV28 and J is TRBJ2-3; D might be TRBD2 (5 bases). The germline V gene encodes CDR1 MDHEN and CDR2 SYDVKM. Trimming removed 4 bases at V and 2 bases at J, with 16 bases between. The CDR3 length is 16 residues. In nucleotides, the CDR3 is TGTGCCAGCAGTTCACCCGTCGGGGTGTTCACAGATACGCAGTATTTT. It encodes CASSSPVGVFTDTQYF.

In this sample, this clonotype turned up many times. The V call is TRBV21-1, the J call TRBJ2-6; the D call in the table, TRBD1, was not verified against the DNA. TRBV21-1 is a pseudogene. The length of the CDR3 is 17 residues. Here the CDR3 DNA reads TGTGCCAGCAGCAACCAACGGACAGCTAACGGGGCCAACGTCCTGACTTTC. Translation gives CASSNQRTANGANVLTF.

There are a few counts of this clonotype. V is TRBV9 and J is TRBJ2-3; 12 bases map to TRBD2. Trimming cost V 0 bases and J 1 base; bases outside gene matches: 0. This CDR3 spans 16 amino acids. Germline V gives CDR1 SGDLS, CDR2 YYNGEE. The CDR3 region is CASSVGLAGGTDTQYF. CDR3 sequence (DNA): TGTGCCAGCAGCGTAGGACTAGCGGGGGGCACAGATACGCAGTATTTT. Using reference TRBV9 and TRBJ2-3 for the parts outside the CDR3, the full variable domain is DSGVTQTPKHLITATGQRVTLRCSPRSGDLSVYWYQQSLDQGLQFLIQYYNGEERAKGNILERFSAQQFPDLHSELNLSSLELGDSALYFCASSVGLAGGTDTQYFGPGTRLTVL.

This clonotype has a count of ten or more. This chain's CDR3 is CSVEEGGNEQFF. CDR3 sequence (DNA): TGCAGCGTTGAAGAGGGAGGAAATGAGCAGTTCTTC. The chain has TRBV29-1 and TRBJ2-1; a weak D match, TRBD2 (6 bases). V dropped 0 bases and J dropped 7 bases, with 7 bases sitting between them. The germline gives CDR1 SQVTM, CDR2 ANQGSEA. CDR3 size: 12 residues.

This clonotype was seen many times. This chain connects TRBV6-5 to TRBJ1-4; possible D gene TRBD1, 6 bases. The CDR3 totals 12 residues. Germline CDR1 MNHEY, CDR2 SVGAGI. The V and J ends lost 5 bases and 14 bases respectively, with 15 bases between them. CDR3 bases: TGTGCCAGCAGTGACCTGGACAGCCGGCTGTTTTTT. Protein: CASSDLDSRLFF.